Detailed here is one T cell receptor (beta chain). Trimming cost V 3 bases and J 6 bases; bases outside gene matches: 11. In germline, CDR1 is SGDLS, CDR2 YYNGEE. This CDR3 has 16 residues. This entry is derived from a study of blood T cell repertoires in COVID-19. Study at large: Collection of acute and convalescent COVID-19 samples took place in the United States, Italy and Spain. T cells, B-cell-depleted T cells, or PBMCs supplied cDNA or gDNA.

Per the original methods: It was from reference gene primer amplification that nucleated cell counts were estimated. The assay was immunoSEQ multiplex PCR, and TCRdb's table has in-frame clones only and misses some. V and J calls plus clone size are reproduced from that table; the DNA served to infer D and trimming. The sample comprises around 95,000 clones, approximately 86% of which are singletons, and under 5.5% rests with the top ten. The source is a human donor in a cohort sampled during active COVID-19. The genes are TRBV9 and TRBJ2-3; 9 bases map to TRBD1. Input material: peripheral blood. CDR3 amino acids: CASSELIQGASDTQYF. The CDR3 DNA follows: TGTGCCAGCAGCGAATTGATACAGGGGGCAAGTGATACGCAGTATTTT.